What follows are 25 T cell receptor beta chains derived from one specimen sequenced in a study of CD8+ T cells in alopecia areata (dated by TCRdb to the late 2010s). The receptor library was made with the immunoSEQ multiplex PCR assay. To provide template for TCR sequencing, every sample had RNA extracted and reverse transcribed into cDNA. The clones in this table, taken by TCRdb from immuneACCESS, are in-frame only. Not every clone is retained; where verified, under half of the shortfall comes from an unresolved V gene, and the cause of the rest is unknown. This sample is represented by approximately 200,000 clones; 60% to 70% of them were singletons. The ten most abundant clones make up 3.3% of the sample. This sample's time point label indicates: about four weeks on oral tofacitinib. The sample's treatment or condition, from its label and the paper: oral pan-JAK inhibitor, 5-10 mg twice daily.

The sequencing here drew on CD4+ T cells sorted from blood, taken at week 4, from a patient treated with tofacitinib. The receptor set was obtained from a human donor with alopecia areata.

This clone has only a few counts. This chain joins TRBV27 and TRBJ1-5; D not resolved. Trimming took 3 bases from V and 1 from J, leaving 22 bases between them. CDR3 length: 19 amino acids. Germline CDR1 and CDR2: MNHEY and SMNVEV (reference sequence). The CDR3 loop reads CASSFHPPVGVGSNQPQHF. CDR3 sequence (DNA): TGTGCCAGCAGTTTTCACCCACCTGTCGGGGTAGGAAGCAATCAGCCCCAGCATTTT.

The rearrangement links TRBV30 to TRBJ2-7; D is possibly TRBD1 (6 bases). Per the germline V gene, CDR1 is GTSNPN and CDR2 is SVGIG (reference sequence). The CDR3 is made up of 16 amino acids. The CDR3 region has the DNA TGTGCGCTGTTAAATGAGGGCATCAGGGGATCCTACGAGCAGTACTTC. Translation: CALLNEGIRGSYEQYF.

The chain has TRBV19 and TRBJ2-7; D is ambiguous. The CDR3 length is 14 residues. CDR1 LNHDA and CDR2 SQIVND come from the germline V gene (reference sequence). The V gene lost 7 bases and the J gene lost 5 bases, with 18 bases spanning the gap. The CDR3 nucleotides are TGTGCCAGTACCAGGACGGCCAGGTACCACGAGCAGTACTTC. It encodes CASTRTARYHEQYF.

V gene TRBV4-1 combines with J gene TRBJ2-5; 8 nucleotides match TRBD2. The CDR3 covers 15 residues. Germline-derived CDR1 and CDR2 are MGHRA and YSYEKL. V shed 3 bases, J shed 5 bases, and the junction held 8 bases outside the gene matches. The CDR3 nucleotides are TGCGCCAGCAGCCAGACGGGGGGGCCAGTGGAGACCCAGTACTTC. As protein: CASSQTGGPVETQYF.

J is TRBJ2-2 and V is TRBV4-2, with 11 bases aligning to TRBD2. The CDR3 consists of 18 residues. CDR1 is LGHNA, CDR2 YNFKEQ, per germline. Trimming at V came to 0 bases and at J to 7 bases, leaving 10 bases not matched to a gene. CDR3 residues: CASSQELQGLAGGGELFF. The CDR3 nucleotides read TGTGCCAGCAGCCAAGAGCTACAAGGGCTAGCGGGAGGCGGGGAGCTGTTTTTT.

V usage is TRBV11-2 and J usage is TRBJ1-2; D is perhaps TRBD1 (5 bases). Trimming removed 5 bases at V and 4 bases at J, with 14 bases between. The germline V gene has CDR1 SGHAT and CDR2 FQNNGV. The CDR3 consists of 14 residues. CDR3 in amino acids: CASSQEKGFYGYTF. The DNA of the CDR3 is TGTGCCAGCAGCCAAGAGAAGGGGTTCTATGGCTACACCTTC.

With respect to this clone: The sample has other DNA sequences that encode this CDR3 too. CDR3 coding DNA: TGCAGCGTTGTAAGGGACTATGGCTACACCTTC. Protein sequence: CSVVRDYGYTF. This chain joins TRBV29-1 and TRBJ1-2; D unresolved. Germline assignment: CDR1 SQVTM and CDR2 ANQGSEA. The CDR3 is 11 amino acids. V lost 4 bases and J lost 3, with 6 bases in between.

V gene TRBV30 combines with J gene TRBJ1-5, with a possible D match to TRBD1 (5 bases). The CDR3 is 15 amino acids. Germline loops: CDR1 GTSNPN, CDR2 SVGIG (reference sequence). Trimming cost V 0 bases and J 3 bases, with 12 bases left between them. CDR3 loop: CAWSVASGFNQPQHF. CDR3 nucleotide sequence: TGTGCCTGGAGTGTAGCGTCAGGGTTCAATCAGCCCCAGCATTTT.

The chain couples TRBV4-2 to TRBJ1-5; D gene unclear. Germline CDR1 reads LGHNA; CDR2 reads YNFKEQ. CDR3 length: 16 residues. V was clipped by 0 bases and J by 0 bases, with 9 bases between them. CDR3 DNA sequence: TGTGCCAGCAGCCAAGACTCGGATTATAGCAATCAGCCCCAGCATTTT. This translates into CASSQDSDYSNQPQHF.

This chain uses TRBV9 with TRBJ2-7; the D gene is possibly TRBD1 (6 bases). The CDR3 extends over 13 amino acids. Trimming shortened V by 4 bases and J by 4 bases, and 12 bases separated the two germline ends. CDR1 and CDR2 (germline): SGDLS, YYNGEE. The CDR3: CASSSGQSYEQYF. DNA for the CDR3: TGTGCCAGCAGCTCAGGACAGTCGTACGAGCAGTACTTC.

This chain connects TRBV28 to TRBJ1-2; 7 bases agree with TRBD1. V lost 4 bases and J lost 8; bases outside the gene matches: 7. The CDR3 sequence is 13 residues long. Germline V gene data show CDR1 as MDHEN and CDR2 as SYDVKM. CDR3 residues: CASSYEGALGYTF. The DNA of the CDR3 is TGTGCCAGCAGTTACGAGGGGGCTTTGGGCTACACCTTC.

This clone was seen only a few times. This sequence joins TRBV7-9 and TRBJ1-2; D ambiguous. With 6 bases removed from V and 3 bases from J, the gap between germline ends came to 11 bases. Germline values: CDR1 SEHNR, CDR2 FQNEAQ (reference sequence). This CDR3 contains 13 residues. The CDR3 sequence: CASRTGLDYGYTF. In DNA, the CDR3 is TGTGCCAGCAGGACGGGATTGGACTATGGCTACACCTTC.

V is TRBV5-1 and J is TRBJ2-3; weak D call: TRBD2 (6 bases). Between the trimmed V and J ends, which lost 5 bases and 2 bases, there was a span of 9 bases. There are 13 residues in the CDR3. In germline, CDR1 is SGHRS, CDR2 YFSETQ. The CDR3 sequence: CASSRDFTDTQYF. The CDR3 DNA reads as TGCGCCAGCAGTCGGGACTTCACAGATACGCAGTATTTT.

CDR3 sequence (DNA): TGTGCCAGCAGCCCCGGGACTAGCCAAGAGACCCAGTACTTC. It codes for CASSPGTSQETQYF. This rearrangement joins TRBV6-5 to TRBJ2-5; 8 nucleotides agree with TRBD2. V lost 6 bases and J lost 1; bases outside the gene matches: 4. CDR1 is MNHEY and CDR2 is SVGAGI in the germline V gene. CDR3 size: 14 residues.

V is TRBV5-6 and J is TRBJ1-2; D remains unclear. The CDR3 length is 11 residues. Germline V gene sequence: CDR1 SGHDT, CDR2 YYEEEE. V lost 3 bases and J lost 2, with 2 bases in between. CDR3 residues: CASSSNYGYTF. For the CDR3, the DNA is TGTGCCAGCAGCTCCAACTATGGCTACACCTTC. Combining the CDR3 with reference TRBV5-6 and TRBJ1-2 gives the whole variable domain DAGVTQSPTHLIKTRGQQVTLRCSPKSGHDTVSWYQQALGQGPQFIFQYYEEEERQRGNFPDRFSGHQFPNYSSELNVNALLLGDSALYLCASSSNYGYTFGSGTRLTVV.

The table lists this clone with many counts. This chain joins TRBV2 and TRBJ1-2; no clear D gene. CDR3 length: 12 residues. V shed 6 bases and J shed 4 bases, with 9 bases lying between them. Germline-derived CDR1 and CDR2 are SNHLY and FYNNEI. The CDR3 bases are TGTGCCAGCAGGAGGGATCCCTATGGCTACACCTTC. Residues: CASRRDPYGYTF.

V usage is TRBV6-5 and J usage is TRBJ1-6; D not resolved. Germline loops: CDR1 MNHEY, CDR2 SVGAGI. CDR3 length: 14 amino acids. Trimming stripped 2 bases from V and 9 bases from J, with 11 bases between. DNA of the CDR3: TGTGCCAGCAGTTACGGCAGGCGGGGTTCACCCCTCCACTTT. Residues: CASSYGRRGSPLHF.

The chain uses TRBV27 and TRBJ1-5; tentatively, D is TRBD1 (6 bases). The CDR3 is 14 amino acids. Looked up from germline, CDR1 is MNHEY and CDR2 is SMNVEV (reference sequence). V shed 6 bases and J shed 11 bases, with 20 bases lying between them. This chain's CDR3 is CASSSADRRGAQHF. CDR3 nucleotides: TGTGCCAGCAGCTCCGCCGACAGGAGGGGTGCCCAGCATTTT.

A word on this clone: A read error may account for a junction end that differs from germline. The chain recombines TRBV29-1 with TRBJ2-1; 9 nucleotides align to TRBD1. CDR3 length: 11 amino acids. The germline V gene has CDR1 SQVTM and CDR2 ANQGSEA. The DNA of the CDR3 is TGCAGCGTTGGTGGGACAGGGAACGTGATCTTC. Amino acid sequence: CSVGGTGNVIF.

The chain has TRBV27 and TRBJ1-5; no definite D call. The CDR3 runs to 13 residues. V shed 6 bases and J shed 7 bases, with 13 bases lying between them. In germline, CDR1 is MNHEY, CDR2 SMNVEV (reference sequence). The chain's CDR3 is CASSPSVGQPQHF. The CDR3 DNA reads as TGTGCCAGCAGCCCCTCCGTTGGCCAGCCCCAGCATTTT.

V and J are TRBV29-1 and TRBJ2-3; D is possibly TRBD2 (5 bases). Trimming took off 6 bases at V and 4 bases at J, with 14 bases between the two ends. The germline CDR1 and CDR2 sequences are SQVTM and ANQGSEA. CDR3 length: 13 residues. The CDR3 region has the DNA TGCAGCGTGACGCCGGGGTTGTCAGATACGCAGTATTTT. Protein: CSVTPGLSDTQYF.

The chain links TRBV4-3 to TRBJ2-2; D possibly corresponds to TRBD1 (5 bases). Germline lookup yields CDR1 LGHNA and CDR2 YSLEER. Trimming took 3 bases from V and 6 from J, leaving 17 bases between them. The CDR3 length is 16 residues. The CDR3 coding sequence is TGCGCCAGCAGCCATGAGCGTTTGCAGGGTGCCGGGGAGCTGTTTTTT. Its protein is CASSHERLQGAGELFF.

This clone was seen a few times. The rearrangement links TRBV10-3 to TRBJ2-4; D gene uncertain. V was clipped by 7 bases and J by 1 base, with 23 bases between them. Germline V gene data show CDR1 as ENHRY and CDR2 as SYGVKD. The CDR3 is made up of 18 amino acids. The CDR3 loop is CAIKREVGYYGAKNIQYF. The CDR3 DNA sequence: TGTGCCATCAAGCGAGAGGTGGGGTACTACGGGGCCAAAAACATTCAGTACTTC.

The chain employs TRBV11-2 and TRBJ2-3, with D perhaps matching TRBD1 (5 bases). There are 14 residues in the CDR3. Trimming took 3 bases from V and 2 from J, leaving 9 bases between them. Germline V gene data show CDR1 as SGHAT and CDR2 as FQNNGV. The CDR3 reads CASSLRQFTDTQYF. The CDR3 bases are TGTGCCAGCAGCTTGAGACAGTTCACAGATACGCAGTATTTT.

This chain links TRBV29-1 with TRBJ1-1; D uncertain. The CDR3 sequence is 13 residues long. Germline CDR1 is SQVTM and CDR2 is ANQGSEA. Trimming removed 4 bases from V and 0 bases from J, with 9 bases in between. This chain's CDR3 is CSVGMVLNTEAFF. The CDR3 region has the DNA TGCAGCGTTGGGATGGTGCTGAACACTGAAGCTTTCTTT.